These T cell receptor beta chains were read from a single sample in a study of vaccination effects on CD4 cells after COVID-19. Their antigen targets remain unknown. Produced via immunoSEQ multiplex PCR; TCRdb's table is partial and in-frame only. The sample lists some 68,000 clones; 75% to 90% were seen once. The source was CD4+ T cells from PBMCs cultured with SARS-CoV-2 spike peptides, collected before COVID-19 vaccination. The source of these receptors is a human donor who received a COVID-19 vaccine. The CDR3 runs from the conserved cysteine through the conserved F or W. D genes are given only for firm matches. Rows may omit the clone size; those that give it use once, few, many or a size class.

len: 13
d_gene: NA
v_gene: TRBV11-3
abundance: NA
j_gene: TRBJ1-1
CDR3nt: TGTGCCAGCAGCTCACAGGAAAAAGCTGAAGCTTTCTTT
CDR3aa: CASSSQEKAEAFF

len: 18
d_gene: NA
v_gene: TRBV7-2
abundance: NA
j_gene: TRBJ2-4
CDR3nt: TGTGCCAGCAGCTTAGAGGGGACTCCTCAGGGAACCAAAAACATTCAGTACTTC
CDR3aa: CASSLEGTPQGTKNIQYF

len: 14
d_gene: NA
v_gene: TRBV6-5
abundance: NA
j_gene: TRBJ1-1
CDR3nt: TGTGCCAGCATCTCTATCGGACGGAACACTGAAGCTTTCTTT
CDR3aa: CASISIGRNTEAFF

len: 15
d_gene: TRBD1
v_gene: TRBV2
abundance: NA
j_gene: TRBJ1-2
CDR3nt: TGTGCCAGCAGTAATAACAGGGGCGCTAACTATGGCTACACCTTC
CDR3aa: CASSNNRGANYGYTF

len: 15
d_gene: NA
v_gene: TRBV5-6
abundance: NA
j_gene: TRBJ1-5
CDR3nt: TGTGCCAGCACCAAGCGGGGGGCTGGCAATCAGCCCCAGCATTTT
CDR3aa: CASTKRGAGNQPQHF

len: 15
d_gene: TRBD1
v_gene: TRBV15
abundance: NA
j_gene: TRBJ1-4
CDR3nt: TGTGCCACCAGCAGCCGGGACAGGTTTGGGGAAAAACTGTTTTTT
CDR3aa: CATSSRDRFGEKLFF

len: 18
d_gene: NA
v_gene: TRBV7-2
abundance: NA
j_gene: TRBJ1-6
CDR3nt: TGTGCCAGCAGCTTAGGGGCAGCCGTAACCCTTTATAATTCACCCCTCCACTTT
CDR3aa: CASSLGAAVTLYNSPLHF

len: 14
d_gene: TRBD1
v_gene: TRBV9
abundance: NA
j_gene: TRBJ2-5
CDR3nt: TGTGCCAGCACCATGGGACAGGGCGGGGAGACCCAGTACTTC
CDR3aa: CASTMGQGGETQYF

len: 13
d_gene: NA
v_gene: TRBV7-2
abundance: NA
j_gene: TRBJ1-1
CDR3nt: TGTGCCAGCGGGGGAGGAGCCAACACTGAAGCTTTCTTT
CDR3aa: CASGGGANTEAFF

len: 12
d_gene: NA
v_gene: TRBV6-5
abundance: few
j_gene: TRBJ1-2
CDR3nt: TGTGCCAGCGGGCGGGATAACTATGGCTACACCTTC
CDR3aa: CASGRDNYGYTF

len: 15
d_gene: TRBD2
v_gene: TRBV7-2
abundance: NA
j_gene: TRBJ2-2
CDR3nt: TGTGCCAGCAGCTCAATAGCGGGGGGGATCGGGGAGCTGTTTTTT
CDR3aa: CASSSIAGGIGELFF

len: 14
d_gene: NA
v_gene: TRBV25-1
abundance: NA
j_gene: TRBJ2-3
CDR3nt: TGTGCCAGCAGTGAAGGGGGGGGCCCAGATACGCAGTATTTT
CDR3aa: CASSEGGGPDTQYF

len: 16
d_gene: NA
v_gene: TRBV7-2
abundance: NA
j_gene: TRBJ1-3
CDR3nt: TGTGCCAGCAGGCGGGTGGACGGCTCCTCTGGAAACACCATATATTTT
CDR3aa: CASRRVDGSSGNTIYF

len: 14
d_gene: NA
v_gene: TRBV6-5
abundance: NA
j_gene: TRBJ1-3
CDR3nt: TGTGCCAGCACATTTAGGCTGGGGGGAAACACCATATATTTT
CDR3aa: CASTFRLGGNTIYF

len: 13
d_gene: NA
v_gene: TRBV5-4
abundance: few
j_gene: TRBJ1-2
CDR3nt: TGTGCCAGCAGCTTGGACCCAGTTGGGGGCTACACCTTC
CDR3aa: CASSLDPVGGYTF

len: 16
d_gene: NA
v_gene: TRBV19
abundance: once
j_gene: TRBJ1-1
CDR3nt: TGTGCCAGTAGTATAATCCCCGGGACGGCAAACACTGAAGCTTTCTTT
CDR3aa: CASSIIPGTANTEAFF

len: 16
d_gene: NA
v_gene: TRBV5-1
abundance: NA
j_gene: TRBJ1-3
CDR3nt: TGCGCCAGCAGCTTGGAGGGACGCCGATCTGGAAACACCATATATTTT
CDR3aa: CASSLEGRRSGNTIYF

len: 14
d_gene: NA
v_gene: TRBV10-3
abundance: NA
j_gene: TRBJ2-5
CDR3nt: TGTGCCACCCAAAATAGGGGGGCGGGAGAGACCCAGTACTTC
CDR3aa: CATQNRGAGETQYF

len: 12
d_gene: NA
v_gene: TRBV18
abundance: NA
j_gene: TRBJ1-1
CDR3nt: TGTGCCAGCTCCACGACAGTTCCTGAAGCTTTCTTT
CDR3aa: CASSTTVPEAFF

len: 14
d_gene: NA
v_gene: TRBV5-1
abundance: NA
j_gene: TRBJ1-2
CDR3nt: TGCGCCAGCAGCTTGGGTCCGGAAAACTATGGCTACACCTTC
CDR3aa: CASSLGPENYGYTF

len: 14
d_gene: NA
v_gene: TRBV6-1
abundance: few
j_gene: TRBJ1-2
CDR3nt: TGTGCCAGCAGTGAAGAGCAGGGGTCCTATGGCTACACCTTC
CDR3aa: CASSEEQGSYGYTF

len: 15
d_gene: NA
v_gene: TRBV6-5
abundance: NA
j_gene: TRBJ1-1
CDR3nt: TGTGCCAGCAGGCCGCAGGGTATGGGGGACACTGAAGCTTTCTTT
CDR3aa: CASRPQGMGDTEAFF

len: 18
d_gene: TRBD1
v_gene: TRBV16
abundance: NA
j_gene: TRBJ1-5
CDR3nt: TGTGCCAGCAGCCAAGGGACAGGGGGTCTATGGTCAAATCAGCCCCAGCATTTT
CDR3aa: CASSQGTGGLWSNQPQHF

len: 14
d_gene: NA
v_gene: TRBV7-8
abundance: once
j_gene: TRBJ1-2
CDR3nt: TGTGCCAGCAGCCCGCCGGGGACCAACTATGGCTACACCTTC
CDR3aa: CASSPPGTNYGYTF

len: 12
d_gene: NA
v_gene: TRBV28
abundance: NA
j_gene: TRBJ1-5
CDR3nt: TGTGCCAGCAGTTTAGGGGGGCAGCCCCAGCATTTT
CDR3aa: CASSLGGQPQHF

len: 16
d_gene: NA
v_gene: TRBV9
abundance: NA
j_gene: TRBJ1-6
CDR3nt: TGTGCCAGCGCTCGGGAGGGTGGCTCCTATAATTCACCCCTCCACTTT
CDR3aa: CASAREGGSYNSPLHF

len: 14
d_gene: NA
v_gene: TRBV3-1/TRBV3-2
abundance: NA
j_gene: TRBJ2-5
CDR3nt: TGTGCCAGCAGCCAAGAGGGGGTCAGGGAGACCCAGTACTTC
CDR3aa: CASSQEGVRETQYF

len: 16
d_gene: NA
v_gene: TRBV12-5
abundance: NA
j_gene: TRBJ1-2
CDR3nt: TGTGCTAGTGGTTTGAGTTTGTTAGGCCCAACTTATGGCTACACCTTC
CDR3aa: CASGLSLLGPTYGYTF

len: 18
d_gene: TRBD1
v_gene: TRBV4-1
abundance: NA
j_gene: TRBJ2-3
CDR3nt: TGCGCCAGCAGCCAAGTTTTTCTAGGGACAGGGAGCACAGATACGCAGTATTTT
CDR3aa: CASSQVFLGTGSTDTQYF

len: 14
d_gene: TRBD1
v_gene: TRBV28
abundance: NA
j_gene: TRBJ1-5
CDR3nt: TGTGCCAGCAGCGAGACAGGGCCAAATCAGCCCCAGCATTTT
CDR3aa: CASSETGPNQPQHF

len: 16
d_gene: NA
v_gene: TRBV7-9
abundance: NA
j_gene: TRBJ1-2
CDR3nt: TGTGCCAGCAGCTTAGGGCTTGGTGCAGGGGTGTATGGCTACACCTTC
CDR3aa: CASSLGLGAGVYGYTF

len: 15
d_gene: NA
v_gene: TRBV2
abundance: NA
j_gene: TRBJ2-1
CDR3nt: TGTGCCAGCAGTGATTACGAGGGGGGGCCACGAGAGCAGTTCTTC
CDR3aa: CASSDYEGGPREQFF

len: 14
d_gene: TRBD1
v_gene: TRBV19
abundance: NA
j_gene: TRBJ1-5
CDR3nt: TGTGCCAGTAGTCCGGGACAGGGCAATCAGCCCCAGCATTTT
CDR3aa: CASSPGQGNQPQHF

len: 12
d_gene: NA
v_gene: TRBV5-8
abundance: NA
j_gene: TRBJ2-3
CDR3nt: TGTGCCAGCAGCCTGAATTCGGATACGCAGTATTTT
CDR3aa: CASSLNSDTQYF

len: 13
d_gene: TRBD1
v_gene: TRBV12-3/TRBV12-4
abundance: NA
j_gene: TRBJ1-1
CDR3nt: TGTGCCAGCGGAAGACAGGGGGAGACTGAAGCTTTCTTT
CDR3aa: CASGRQGETEAFF

len: 15
d_gene: TRBD1
v_gene: TRBV18
abundance: NA
j_gene: TRBJ1-4
CDR3nt: TGTGCCAGCTCACCACCGGGACAGGGAGATGAAAAACTGTTTTTT
CDR3aa: CASSPPGQGDEKLFF

len: 14
d_gene: TRBD1
v_gene: TRBV6-5
abundance: NA
j_gene: TRBJ2-5
CDR3nt: TGTGCCAGCAGGTGGACAGGGGCACAAGAGACCCAGTACTTC
CDR3aa: CASRWTGAQETQYF

len: 15
d_gene: NA
v_gene: TRBV5-1
abundance: NA
j_gene: TRBJ1-4
CDR3nt: TGCGCCAGCAGCTTCCTGGGGTCCGCTAATGAAAAACTGTTTTTT
CDR3aa: CASSFLGSANEKLFF

len: 11
d_gene: NA
v_gene: TRBV10-2
abundance: NA
j_gene: TRBJ2-1
CDR3nt: TGCGCCAGCAGTGACAGTGGGGAGCAGTTCTTC
CDR3aa: CASSDSGEQFF

len: 17
d_gene: TRBD1
v_gene: TRBV6-6
abundance: few
j_gene: TRBJ1-5
CDR3nt: TGTGCCAGCAGTCCCACCGGGACAGCGGTAAGCAATCAGCCCCAGCATTTT
CDR3aa: CASSPTGTAVSNQPQHF

len: 15
d_gene: NA
v_gene: TRBV6-1
abundance: NA
j_gene: TRBJ2-1
CDR3nt: TGTGCCAGCAGTGAACGGGTCACCCTGGGGAATGAGCAGTTCTTC
CDR3aa: CASSERVTLGNEQFF

len: 14
d_gene: NA
v_gene: TRBV18
abundance: NA
j_gene: TRBJ1-2
CDR3nt: TGTGCCAGCTCACCATCGGACAGCCCGGGGGGCTACACCTTC
CDR3aa: CASSPSDSPGGYTF

len: 12
d_gene: NA
v_gene: TRBV12-3/TRBV12-4
abundance: NA
j_gene: TRBJ2-3
CDR3nt: TGTGCCAGCAGTTTGTTCGCAGATACGCAGTATTTT
CDR3aa: CASSLFADTQYF